This T cell receptor beta chain is from a study of blood T cell repertoires in COVID-19. Data came from immunoSEQ multiplex PCR; TCRdb stores just in-frame clones and leaves some out. This table has 260,000 or so clones, about four fifths appearing once. Cohorts were determined from participant-reported clinical history. The receptor was derived from a middle-aged woman who had been exposed to COVID-19. Sequenced sample: PBMCs or T cells enriched from blood (not recorded which).

Here the CDR3 reads CASSRGEGSYGYTF. CDR3 sequence (DNA): TGTGCCAGCAGCCGCGGGGAAGGAAGCTATGGCTACACCTTC. The chain recombines TRBV7-9 with TRBJ1-2; D is unresolved. Trimming left V 5 bases short and J 4 bases short, with 14 bases between. Per germline, CDR1 SEHNR and CDR2 FQNEAQ (reference sequence). This CDR3 has 14 residues. Variable domain in full (rest from reference TRBV7-9 and TRBJ1-2): DTGVSQNPRHKITKRGQNVTFRCDPISEHNRLYWYRQTLGQGPEFLTYFQNEAQLEKSRLLSDRFSAERPKGSFSTLEIQRTEQGDSAMYLCASSRGEGSYGYTFGSGTRLTVV.